Shown below are 12 T cell receptor beta chains from a single sample sequenced in a study of T cells in Graves' hyperthyroidism and ophthalmopathy. Amplification of TCR beta CDR3 regions used RNA as the template. The TCR CDR3 was amplified in a first-round RT-PCR using the HTBI primer set. TCRdb reprocessed the multiplex PCR reads with MiXCR, giving one entry per CDR3 protein. The sample records hundreds of thousands of distinct CDR3 sequences, just under 45% being singletons. What was sequenced was peripheral blood or thyroid tissue (not recorded which). The receptors stem from an adult man with Graves' disease, either hyperthyroidism or ophthalmopathy (not recorded which).

The V gene is TRBV2, the J gene TRBJ2-5; 9 nucleotides match TRBD2. The length of the CDR3 is 15 residues. The V gene's germline CDR1 is SNHLY and CDR2 FYNNEI. V gave up 11 bases and J gave up 1 base; unmatched junction bases: 11. The CDR3 region has the DNA TGTGCCTTAGGAGGGCGGGAGGGCCCCCAAGAGACCCAGTACTTC. Its protein is CALGGREGPQETQYF.

Only a few counts were recorded for this clonotype. The J gene is TRBJ1-1, the V gene TRBV20-1; the D is unclear. Per the germline V gene, CDR1 is DFQATT and CDR2 is SNEGSKA (reference sequence). The CDR3 length is 12 residues. With 1 base removed from V and 3 bases from J, the gap between germline ends came to 6 bases. As DNA, the CDR3 is TGCAGTGCTAGAGTAGTGGACACTGAAGCTTTCTTT. Translation: CSARVVDTEAFF.

This clonotype was recorded once. J is TRBJ1-1 and V is TRBV25-1, with D possibly being TRBD1 (5 bases). The CDR3 runs to 15 residues. Trimming took 6 bases from V and 1 from J, leaving 15 bases between them. The V gene's germline CDR1 is MGHDK and CDR2 SYGVNS. The CDR3 DNA reads as TGTGCCAGCAGCAGGACACCCACCGCGAACACTGAAGCTTTCTTT. The encoded protein is CASSRTPTANTEAFF.

V and J are TRBV7-9 and TRBJ1-1; perhaps TRBD1 as D (5 bases). Between the trimmed V and J ends, which lost 1 base and 7 bases, there was a span of 13 bases. Germline V lookup: CDR1 SEHNR, CDR2 FQNEAQ (reference sequence). CDR3 length: 14 residues. The CDR3 sequence is CASSLGGAYFEAFF. The DNA for the CDR3 is TGTGCCAGCAGCTTAGGAGGGGCCTATTTTGAAGCTTTCTTT.

This clonotype has only one observation. This likely reflects a read error, since a far larger clone is one base away. The chain recombines TRBV11-2 with TRBJ1-1; D is unclear. The CDR3 sequence is 13 residues long. The ends were cut back, 1 base at V and 4 bases at J, with 7 bases in the middle. CDR1 SGHAT and CDR2 FQNNGV come from the germline V gene. The CDR3 sequence: CASSLVLGTEAFF. The CDR3 region has the DNA TGTGCCAGCAGCTTAGTGCTAGGCACTGAAGCTTTCTTT.

This clonotype was detected ten times or more. The chain employs TRBV7-6 and TRBJ1-1; no clear D. CDR3 size: 15 residues. The ends were cut back, 2 bases at V and 1 base at J, with 11 bases in the middle. Per germline, CDR1 SGHVS and CDR2 FNYEAQ. As DNA, the CDR3 is TGTGCCAGCAGCTTATCTGGGGAGGCGAACACTGAAGCTTTCTTT. It codes for CASSLSGEANTEAFF. Filled out from reference TRBV7-6 and TRBJ1-1, the complete variable domain reads GAGVSQSPRYKVTKRGQDVALRCDPISGHVSLYWYRQALGQGPEFLTYFNYEAQQDKSGLPNDRFSAERPEGSISTLTIQRTEQRDSAMYRCASSLSGEANTEAFFGQGTRLTVV.

This clonotype was counted many times. V usage is TRBV29-1 and J usage is TRBJ1-1; perhaps TRBD1 as D (5 bases). Germline CDR1 SQVTM, CDR2 ANQGSEA. CDR3 size: 14 residues. Trimming stripped 2 bases from V and 3 bases from J, with 13 bases between. CDR3 DNA sequence: TGCAGCGTTGAATCGGCACGGGGGGACACTGAAGCTTTCTTT. Translated: CSVESARGDTEAFF.

This clonotype appeared a single time. The genes are TRBV10-3 and TRBJ2-7; 9 positions match TRBD2. The CDR3 consists of 13 residues. With 4 bases clipped from V and 7 bases from J, the junction kept 5 bases outside the gene matches. Germline CDR1 is ENHRY and CDR2 is SYGVKD. For the CDR3, the DNA is TGTGCCATCAGTGTAGCGGGAGTGGCTGAGCAGTACTTC. Amino acid sequence: CAISVAGVAEQYF.

A single count supports this clonotype. The genes are TRBV7-9 and TRBJ2-7; D assignment may be TRBD1 or TRBD2 (6 bases each). This CDR3 has 15 residues. The germline V gene encodes CDR1 SEHNR and CDR2 FQNEAQ (reference sequence). The V and J ends lost 5 bases and 1 base respectively, with 15 bases between them. The CDR3 sequence: CASSQDPGASYEQYF. For the CDR3, the DNA is TGTGCCAGCAGCCAAGACCCGGGGGCTTCCTACGAGCAGTACTTC.

The CDR3 nucleotides are TGTGCCAGCAGCTTCAGAGCGGGAGGGGACGAGCAGTACTTC. The encoded protein is CASSFRAGGDEQYF. This chain uses TRBV5-5 with TRBJ2-7, with 10 bases lining up with TRBD2. The trim removed 2 bases at V and 5 bases at J, leaving 4 bases unmatched. The CDR3 consists of 14 residues. Per germline, CDR1 SGHKS and CDR2 YYEKEE (reference sequence).

Many counts were recorded for this clonotype. This chain joins TRBV5-6 and TRBJ1-5; TRBD1 matches 7 bases. V lost 1 base to trimming and J lost 9 bases; unmatched junction nucleotides: 7. This CDR3 is built from 14 residues. CDR1 is SGHDT, CDR2 YYEEEE, per germline. CDR3 in DNA: TGTGCCAGCAGCTTGTCGGGACAGCCGATGCCCCAGCATTTT. It encodes CASSLSGQPMPQHF.

The table lists this clonotype with many counts. At one boundary the junction diverges from the germline segment, which might be a read error. V is TRBV9 and J is TRBJ1-3, with D unresolved. CDR1 SGDLS and CDR2 YYNGEE come from the germline V gene. This CDR3 comprises 15 residues. The CDR3 here is CASSVAGSSGNTIYF. The DNA of the CDR3 is TGTGCCAGCAGTGTAGCCGGGAGCTCTGGAAACACCATATATTTT.